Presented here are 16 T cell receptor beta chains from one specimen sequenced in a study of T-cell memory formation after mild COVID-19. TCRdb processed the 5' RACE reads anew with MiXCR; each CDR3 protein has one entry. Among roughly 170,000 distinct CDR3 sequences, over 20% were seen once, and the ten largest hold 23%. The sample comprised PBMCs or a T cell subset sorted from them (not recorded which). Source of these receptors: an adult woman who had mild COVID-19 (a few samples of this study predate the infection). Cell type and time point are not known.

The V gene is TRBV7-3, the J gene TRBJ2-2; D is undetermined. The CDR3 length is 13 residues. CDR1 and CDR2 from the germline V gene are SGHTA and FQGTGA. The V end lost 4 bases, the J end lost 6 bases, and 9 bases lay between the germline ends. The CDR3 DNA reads TGTGCCAGCAGCTCACCCCCGGCCGGGGAGCTGTTTTTT. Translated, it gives CASSSPPAGELFF. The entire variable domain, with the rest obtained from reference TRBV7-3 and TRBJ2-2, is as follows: GAGVSQTPSNKVTEKGKYVELRCDPISGHTALYWYRQSLGQGPEFLIYFQGTGAADDSGLPNDRFFAVRPEGSVSTLKIQRTERGDSAVYLCASSSPPAGELFFGEGSRLTVL.

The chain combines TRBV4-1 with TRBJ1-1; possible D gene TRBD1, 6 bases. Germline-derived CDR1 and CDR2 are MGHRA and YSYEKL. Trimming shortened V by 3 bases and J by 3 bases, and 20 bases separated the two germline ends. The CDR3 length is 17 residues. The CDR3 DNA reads TGCGCCAGCAGCCAGCAAAGAGGGGGAAGGACAGACACTGAAGCTTTCTTT. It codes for CASSQQRGGRTDTEAFF.

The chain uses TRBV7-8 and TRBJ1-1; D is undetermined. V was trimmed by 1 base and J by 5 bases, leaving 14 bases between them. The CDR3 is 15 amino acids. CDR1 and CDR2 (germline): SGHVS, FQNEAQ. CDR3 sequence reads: CASSLGSGEVTEAFF. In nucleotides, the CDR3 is TGTGCCAGCAGCTTAGGGAGCGGGGAAGTTACTGAAGCTTTCTTT.

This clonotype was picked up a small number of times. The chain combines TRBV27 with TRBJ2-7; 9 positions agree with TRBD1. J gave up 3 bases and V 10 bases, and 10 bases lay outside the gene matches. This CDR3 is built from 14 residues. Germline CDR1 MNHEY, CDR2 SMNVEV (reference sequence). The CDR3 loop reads CATHPWGQGYEQYF. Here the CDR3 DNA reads TGTGCCACGCACCCCTGGGGACAGGGCTACGAGCAGTACTTC.

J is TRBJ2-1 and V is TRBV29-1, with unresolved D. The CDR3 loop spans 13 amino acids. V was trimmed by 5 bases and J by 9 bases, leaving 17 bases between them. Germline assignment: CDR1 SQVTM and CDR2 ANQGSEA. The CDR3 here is CSVKLPRTIEQFF. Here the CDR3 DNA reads TGCAGCGTTAAACTACCCAGAACCATTGAGCAGTTCTTC.

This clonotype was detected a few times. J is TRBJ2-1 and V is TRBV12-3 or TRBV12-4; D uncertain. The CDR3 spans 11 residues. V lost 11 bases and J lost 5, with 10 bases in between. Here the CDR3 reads CASTTDNEQFF. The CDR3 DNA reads TGTGCCTCTACGACGGACAATGAGCAGTTCTTC.

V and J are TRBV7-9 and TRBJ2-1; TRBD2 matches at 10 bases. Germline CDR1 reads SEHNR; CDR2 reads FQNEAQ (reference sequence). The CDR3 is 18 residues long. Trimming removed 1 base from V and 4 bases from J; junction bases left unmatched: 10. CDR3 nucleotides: TGTGCCAGCAGCTTAGTCCACCTCACTAGCGGGGCGTACAATGAGCAGTTCTTC. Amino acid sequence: CASSLVHLTSGAYNEQFF.

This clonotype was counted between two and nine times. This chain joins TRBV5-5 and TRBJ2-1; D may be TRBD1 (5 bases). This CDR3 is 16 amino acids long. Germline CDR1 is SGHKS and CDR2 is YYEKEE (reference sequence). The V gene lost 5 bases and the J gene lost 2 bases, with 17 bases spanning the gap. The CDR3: CASSHGADRPYNEQFF. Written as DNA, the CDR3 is TGTGCCAGCAGTCATGGGGCGGACCGCCCCTACAATGAGCAGTTCTTC.

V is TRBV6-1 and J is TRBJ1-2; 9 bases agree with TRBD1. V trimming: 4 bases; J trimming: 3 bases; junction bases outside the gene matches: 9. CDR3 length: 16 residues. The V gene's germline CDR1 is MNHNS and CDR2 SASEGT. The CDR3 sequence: CASSVPGTGIHYGYTF. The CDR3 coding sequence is TGTGCCAGCAGTGTGCCCGGGACAGGGATACACTATGGCTACACCTTC.

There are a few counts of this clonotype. The DNA for the CDR3 is TGTGCCTGGAGTTCCGGACAGGGAAGGCATGAGCAGTTCTTC. Its protein product is CAWSSGQGRHEQFF. V gene TRBV30 combines with J gene TRBJ2-1, with 8 nucleotides matching TRBD1. CDR3 length: 14 amino acids. J gave up 8 bases and V 2 bases, and 8 bases lay outside the gene matches. The germline V gene has CDR1 GTSNPN and CDR2 SVGIG (reference sequence).

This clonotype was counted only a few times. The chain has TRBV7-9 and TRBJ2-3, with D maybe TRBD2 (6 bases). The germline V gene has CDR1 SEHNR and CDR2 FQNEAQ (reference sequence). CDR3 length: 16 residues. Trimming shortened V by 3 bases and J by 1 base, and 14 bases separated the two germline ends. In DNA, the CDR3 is TGTGCCAGCAGCTTCCCTGAGGAGGGCGGCACAGATACGCAGTATTTT. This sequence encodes CASSFPEEGGTDTQYF.

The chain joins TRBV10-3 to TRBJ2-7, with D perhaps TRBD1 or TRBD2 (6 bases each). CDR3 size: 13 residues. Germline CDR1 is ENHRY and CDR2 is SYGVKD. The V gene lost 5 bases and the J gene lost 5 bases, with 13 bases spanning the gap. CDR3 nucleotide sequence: TGTGCCATCAGTACGGCAGGGGAGGACGAGCAGTACTTC. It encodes CAISTAGEDEQYF.

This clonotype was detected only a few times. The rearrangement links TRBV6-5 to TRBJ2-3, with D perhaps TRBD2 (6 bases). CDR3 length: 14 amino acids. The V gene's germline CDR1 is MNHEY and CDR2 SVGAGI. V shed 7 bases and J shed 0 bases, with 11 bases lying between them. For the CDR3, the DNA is TGTGCCAGCACCTTAAGCGGGAGCACAGATACGCAGTATTTT. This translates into CASTLSGSTDTQYF.

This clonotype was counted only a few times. The DNA of the CDR3 is TGTGCCAGCAGCTTAATAGAGGGACCGCAGTTCTTC. It codes for CASSLIEGPQFF. The chain carries TRBV7-6 and TRBJ2-1; D tentatively reads TRBD1 or TRBD2 (5 bases each). Trimming shortened V by 2 bases and J by 12 bases, and 11 bases separated the two germline ends. In germline, CDR1 is SGHVS, CDR2 FNYEAQ. The CDR3 covers 12 residues.

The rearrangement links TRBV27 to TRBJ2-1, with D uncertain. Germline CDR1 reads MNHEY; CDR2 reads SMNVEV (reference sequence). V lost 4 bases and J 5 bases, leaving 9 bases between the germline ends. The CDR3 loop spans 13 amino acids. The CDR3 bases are TGTGCCAGCAGTTCAGATCTTGACAATGAGCAGTTCTTC. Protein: CASSSDLDNEQFF.

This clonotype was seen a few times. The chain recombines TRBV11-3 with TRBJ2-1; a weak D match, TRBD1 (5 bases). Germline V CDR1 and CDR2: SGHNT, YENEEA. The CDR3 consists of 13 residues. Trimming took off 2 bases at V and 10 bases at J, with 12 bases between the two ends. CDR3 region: CASSLLGPREQFF. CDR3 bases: TGTGCCAGCAGCTTATTGGGGCCCCGGGAGCAGTTCTTC. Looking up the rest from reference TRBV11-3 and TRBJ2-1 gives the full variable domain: EAGVVQSPRYKIIEKKQPVAFWCNPISGHNTLYWYLQNLGQGPELLIRYENEEAVDDSQLPKDRFSAERLKGVDSTLKIQPAELGDSAVYLCASSLLGPREQFFGPGTRLTVL.